This TCR beta chain stems from a study of blood T cells in healthy people across ages (dated by TCRdb to between 2014 and 2017). Broadly, across the study: In model experiments, roughly one uniquely barcoded TCR beta cDNA molecule per two T cells was captured by template switching. Four age groups were formed from the donors: young (average about 15 years), middle-aged (approximately 40), aged (roughly 58) and long-lived (more than 75). For two donors (one aged 18 to 30 and one aged 80 or older), the study analyzed two additional independent replicas of 1 million unique cDNA reads from the same blood draw. Age-related changes in TCR beta repertoire diversity were measured in the study by deep sequencing normalized with unique cDNA molecular identifiers. To avoid experimental bias, donors of different ages were distributed randomly across sequencing lanes.

The 39 donors, aged roughly 6 to 90 years, were systemically healthy Caucasian individuals from Russia. Roughly 10 milliliters of peripheral blood were collected from each donor into EDTA-treated Vacutainer tubes. Ficoll-Paque density-gradient centrifugation was used to isolate PBMCs, with at least 6.5 million obtained per sample. Trizol reagent was used to extract total RNA from the PBMCs, yielding at least 6 micrograms per sample. For every donor, an aliquot of PBMCs went through flow cytometry to measure the percentages of naive CD45RAhigh/CD27high T cells. Worth noting for this clonotype: Its specific antigen is unknown. Base quality data are lacking; no much larger clone is found one base away.

The research as a whole found: There was a strong correlation between observed TCR beta diversity and the percentage of naive T cells measured by flow cytometry. Compared with the aged group, more naive CD4+ T cells, fewer expanded clones and increased TCR diversity were shown by the long-lived group, suggesting age selection. Bulk unsorted PBMC profiling prevented conclusive comparison of naive and antigen-experienced compartments. Estimates of total diversity based on one million sequenced T cells were considered lower bounds and underestimates. The CMV infection status of donors was not known, potentially confounding age-related changes in expanded clonotypes. Observed TCR beta diversity per million T cells fell roughly linearly with age, and a significant reduction was already apparent by age about 36.

Library construction relied on 5' RACE. A second PCR of roughly 6 to 11 cycles was run with a J-beta primer mix and a sample-barcoded 5' primer. A unique molecular identifier was introduced onto each TCR beta cDNA molecule by a template-switch 5' adaptor carrying 12 random nucleotides. Each sample yielded at least 2.5 million CDR3-containing paired-end reads. First-strand cDNA was synthesized from all RNA with the Mint cDNA synthesis kit, primed by a TRBC-specific oligonucleotide. Following uracil-DNA glycosylase treatment, a first 18-cycle PCR with universal primers M1SS and BC2_uni_R was performed on all cDNA. Concerning the study's data processing: For normalization, 1 million high-quality reads were randomly selected from each sample, with every read carrying a distinct molecular identifier. Instead of being binned into consensus sequences, reads that shared molecular identifiers were thrown out. MiTCR, run with a Q25 quality threshold and the strictest error-elimination algorithm, handled CDR3 identification, clonotype clustering and error correction. A nonparametric unseen species model using Euler transformation provided a lower-bound estimate of total TCR beta diversity. TCRdb trimmed public reads at Q25 via fastp, called clones via MiXCR and kept in-frame beta chains. Rows with one shared CDR3 protein collapse into an entry with the most common genes and DNA. These V and J calls derive from TCRdb rather than the authors' analysis. The sample includes roughly 1.9 million distinct CDR3 sequences, with roughly two fifths observed a single time. Jointly, the top ten make up 23% of the sample.

Sample: blood. The source is a human donor in good health.

The sequenced DNA is TGTGCCGCCGGGGAGGGTGTAAGTGAGCAGTTCTTC. Protein translation: CAAGEGVSEQFF. The sequence is built from TRBV2 and TRBJ2-1, with 7 bases matching TRBD2. The germline V gene yields SNHLY for CDR1 and FYNNEI for CDR2. Its CDR3 holds 12 amino acids, cysteine through phenylalanine. This entry keeps only the CDR3 DNA: 36 bases, framed from base 1. V is pruned by 11 bases and J by 9 bases, leaving 10 bases of the junction without a gene match.